The rows below give T cell receptor beta chains drawn from one sample of a study of cytomegalovirus exposure and HLA in healthy donors. The protocol was immunoSEQ multiplex PCR, while the TCRdb copy is restricted to in-frame clones and leaves out a portion. The data hold 180,000 or so clones, with 75% to 85% observed a single time. The specimen was PBMCs. Receptor source: a woman aged 50 to 65 in good health and CMV-seronegative. The CDR3 runs from the conserved cysteine through the conserved F or W. A D gene is named only where the DNA matches it firmly. Size is stated for part of the rows, as once, few or many counts, or as a class when the clone is expanded.

>-|TRBJ2-7|TRBV28|-
CASSMRAYEQYF
TGTGCCAGCAGTATGAGAGCCTACGAGCAGTACTTC
>-|TRBJ1-4|TRBV2|-
CASRRTDTTNEKLFF
TGTGCCAGCAGGCGGACAGATACAACTAATGAAAAACTGTTTTTT
>-|TRBJ2-5|TRBV7-7|-
CASSLNQVAGARGETQYF
TGTGCTAGCAGCTTAAATCAGGTGGCTGGCGCGAGGGGGGAGACCCAGTACTTC
>-|TRBJ1-1|TRBV9|-
CASSVGMGANTEAFF
TGTGCCAGCAGCGTAGGGATGGGAGCGAACACTGAAGCTTTCTTT
>-|TRBJ1-4|TRBV28|-
CASSLGGGNREKLFF
TGTGCCAGCAGTTTAGGCGGGGGAAATAGGGAAAAACTGTTTTTT
>-|TRBJ1-1|TRBV5-5|-
CASSLFGGGYTEAFF
TGTGCCAGCAGCTTGTTCGGCGGGGGTTATACTGAAGCTTTCTTT
>-|TRBJ1-1|TRBV20-1|TRBD1
CSARQGAEAFF
TGCAGTGCCCGACAGGGGGCTGAAGCTTTCTTT
>-|TRBJ1-1|TRBV7-9|-
CSSSWRGDEAFF
TGTTCCAGCAGCTGGAGGGGAGACGAAGCTTTCTTT
>-|TRBJ2-3|TRBV29-1|TRBD1
CSNRQGDTQYF
TGCAGCAACCGACAGGGTGATACGCAGTATTTT
>once|TRBJ2-1|TRBV2|-
CASTRWLASNEQFF
TGTGCCAGCACGAGATGGCTAGCGTCCAATGAGCAGTTCTTC
>-|TRBJ1-4|TRBV7-9|-
CASSSVTGGEKLFF
TGTGCCAGCAGCTCTGTGACCGGGGGGGAAAAACTGTTTTTT
>-|TRBJ2-3|TRBV28|-
CASSPTTTQYF
TGTGCCAGCAGCCCTACTACTACGCAGTATTTT
>few|TRBJ1-3|TRBV4-3|-
CASSQDSGLAGNTIYF
TGCGCCAGCAGCCAAGATAGCGGGTTGGCTGGAAACACCATATATTTT
>-|TRBJ2-7|TRBV11-2|TRBD2
CASSDLAGSVEQYF
TGTGCCAGCAGTGATTTAGCGGGATCAGTCGAGCAGTACTTC
>-|TRBJ2-3|TRBV27|TRBD2
CASSSQREYRADTQYF
TGTGCCAGCAGTTCCCAGCGGGAGTATCGGGCAGATACGCAGTATTTT
>once|TRBJ1-1|TRBV28|TRBD1
CASSIQGARPSTYTEAFF
TGTGCCAGCAGTATACAGGGGGCGCGACCTAGTACCTACACTGAAGCTTTCTTT
>-|TRBJ1-1|TRBV27|-
CASSPGGIAEAFF
TGTGCCAGCAGTCCCGGGGGGATTGCTGAAGCTTTCTTT
>-|TRBJ1-5|TRBV7-2|-
CASSLREGRSNQPQHF
TGTGCCAGCAGCCTACGAGAGGGGAGGAGCAATCAGCCCCAGCATTTT
>-|TRBJ2-1|TRBV9|-
CASSTTGRAYNEQFF
TGTGCCAGCAGCACTACGGGCAGGGCCTACAATGAGCAGTTCTTC
>-|TRBJ1-1|TRBV29-1|TRBD1
CSARQGGNTEAFF
TGCAGCGCACGACAGGGAGGGAACACTGAAGCTTTCTTT
>-|TRBJ1-3|TRBV2|TRBD1
CASSDRGLGNTIYF
TGTGCCAGCAGTGACAGGGGGCTTGGAAACACCATATATTTT
>-|TRBJ1-2|TRBV5-1|TRBD1
CASSFQPQGGYGYTF
TGCGCCAGCAGCTTTCAGCCCCAGGGGGGCTATGGCTACACCTTC
>-|TRBJ2-5|TRBV25-1|-
CASSVGGPQETQYF
TGTGCCAGCAGTGTCGGCGGGCCCCAAGAGACCCAGTACTTC
>-|TRBJ1-2|TRBV29-1|-
CSVPKGMDGYTF
TGCAGCGTTCCCAAGGGGATGGATGGCTACACCTTC
>-|TRBJ1-5|TRBV5-6|TRBD1
CASSSRGQGEYGNQPQHF
TGTGCCAGCAGCTCCCGGGGACAGGGGGAGTATGGCAATCAGCCCCAGCATTTT
>-|TRBJ1-5|TRBV28|TRBD1
CASSLIGQGGTQPQHF
TGTGCCAGCAGTTTAATCGGACAGGGGGGAACTCAGCCCCAGCATTTT
>-|TRBJ1-6|TRBV19|TRBD1
CASSILQGDSPLHF
TGTGCCAGTAGTATCCTTCAGGGGGATTCGCCCCTCCACTTT
>-|TRBJ2-5|TRBV7-9|-
CSSSVQGETQYF
TGTTCCAGCAGCGTTCAGGGGGAGACCCAGTACTTC
>-|TRBJ2-1|TRBV10-3|-
CAIQTEGQFYNEQFF
TGTGCCATCCAGACGGAGGGCCAATTCTACAATGAGCAGTTCTTC
>few|TRBJ1-2|TRBV10-3|TRBD1
CAISESGVWTGGPNYGYTF
TGTGCCATCAGTGAGTCGGGAGTCTGGACAGGGGGCCCTAACTATGGCTACACCTTC
>-|TRBJ2-7|TRBV5-1|-
CASNRDSGNYEQYF
TGCGCCAGCAACCGAGATTCGGGAAACTACGAGCAGTACTTC
>-|TRBJ2-7|TRBV6-6|TRBD2
CASSSGTSGRAGDF
TGTGCCAGCAGTTCAGGGACTAGCGGGAGGGCCGGTGACTTC
>-|TRBJ2-7|TRBV19|TRBD2
CASSIGGRGGDEQYF
TGTGCCAGTAGTATCGGCGGGCGGGGGGGCGACGAGCAGTACTTC
>-|TRBJ2-1|TRBV4-3|-
CASSQDFGLATLHNEQFF
TGCGCCAGCAGCCAAGATTTCGGGCTAGCGACCCTCCACAATGAGCAGTTCTTC
>-|TRBJ2-3|TRBV7-3|TRBD1
CASSLGQGFAYTQYF
TGTGCCAGCAGCTTGGGACAGGGGTTCGCTTATACGCAGTATTTT
>-|TRBJ1-2|TRBV5-1|TRBD1
CASSTGAGGGYTF
TGCGCCAGCAGCACAGGGGCAGGAGGTGGCTACACCTTC
>-|TRBJ1-6|TRBV30|-
CAWGTDNSPLHF
TGTGCCTGGGGGACTGACAATTCACCCCTCCACTTT
>-|TRBJ1-2|TRBV18|-
CASSPLDKDYGYTF
TGTGCCAGCTCACCCCTTGACAAGGACTATGGCTACACCTTC
>-|TRBJ2-2|TRBV7-6|TRBD2
CASGPGTSGRAGELFF
TGTGCCAGCGGACCCGGGACTAGCGGGAGGGCCGGGGAGCTGTTTTTT
>-|TRBJ2-3|TRBV18|-
CASSLRGALDTQYF
TGTGCCAGCTCACTCAGGGGTGCATTGGATACGCAGTATTTT
>-|TRBJ2-7|TRBV18|TRBD2
CASSPRPSGGELNEQYF
TGTGCCAGCTCACCACGGCCTAGCGGGGGGGAATTGAACGAGCAGTACTTC
>-|TRBJ2-3|TRBV5-1|-
CASRPPPGDTQYF
TGCGCCAGCAGGCCCCCCCCGGGAGATACGCAGTATTTT
>-|TRBJ1-1|TRBV10-1|TRBD1
CASTYRGLLNTEAFF
TGCGCCAGCACTTACAGGGGGCTACTGAACACTGAAGCTTTCTTT
>-|TRBJ2-1|TRBV9|-
CASSVAGERANEQFF
TGTGCCAGCAGCGTAGCAGGGGAGAGGGCCAATGAGCAGTTCTTC
>few|TRBJ1-1|TRBV11-2|TRBD1
CASSIRQGEAFF
TGTGCCAGCAGCATAAGACAGGGTGAAGCTTTCTTT
>once|TRBJ1-1|TRBV6-6|-
CASSTNRNLNTEAFF
TGTGCCAGCTCTACTAACAGGAATCTGAACACTGAAGCTTTCTTT
>-|TRBJ2-4|TRBV6-5|TRBD1
CASSHAGTGEFFPYF
TGTGCCAGCAGTCACGCCGGGACAGGGGAGTTTTTTCCGTACTTC
>-|TRBJ2-4|TRBV2|TRBD2
CASSEDGRAINIQYF
TGTGCCAGCAGTGAAGATGGGAGGGCCATTAACATTCAGTACTTC
>-|TRBJ2-2|TRBV2|-
CASSEKGLDTGELFF
TGTGCCAGCAGTGAAAAAGGTCTAGACACCGGGGAGCTGTTTTTT
>-|TRBJ1-6|TRBV11-1|-
CASSLALPRDSPLHF
TGTGCCAGCAGCTTAGCGCTCCCAAGAGATTCACCCCTCCACTTT
>-|TRBJ1-4|TRBV6-4|-
CASRRLPSTNEKLFF
TGTGCCAGCCGGAGACTCCCGTCAACTAATGAAAAACTGTTTTTT
>-|TRBJ1-1|TRBV30|-
CAWGQYEAFF
TGTGCCTGGGGCCAATATGAAGCTTTCTTT
>-|TRBJ1-1|TRBV11-2|TRBD1
CASRTGTGATEAFF
TGTGCCAGCAGGACCGGGACAGGGGCGACTGAAGCTTTCTTT
>-|TRBJ1-5|TRBV19|-
CASSIGGGQPQHF
TGTGCCAGTAGTATAGGAGGAGGTCAGCCCCAGCATTTT
>few|TRBJ2-2|TRBV18|TRBD1
CASSRTRQGTGTGELFF
TGTGCCAGCTCACGGACCCGACAGGGGACGGGCACCGGGGAGCTGTTTTTT
>-|TRBJ1-4|TRBV7-2|-
CASRSDRNNEKLFF
TGTGCCAGCAGATCGGACAGAAATAATGAAAAACTGTTTTTT
>once|TRBJ1-1|TRBV20-1|-
CSQGGGFAFF
TGCAGCCAAGGGGGGGGGTTTGCTTTCTTT
>-|TRBJ2-1|TRBV15|TRBD2
CATSRELAGGWGNEQFF
TGTGCCACCAGCAGAGAACTAGCGGGGGGGTGGGGCAATGAGCAGTTCTTC
>-|TRBJ2-3|TRBV6-4|-
CASSLRDSTDTQYF
TGTGCCAGCAGCCTCCGGGACTCAACAGATACGCAGTATTTT
>few|TRBJ2-5|TRBV18|TRBD2
CASSPLAAHGETQYF
TGTGCCAGCTCACCTCTAGCGGCGCACGGAGAGACCCAGTACTTC